The 12 T cell receptor beta chains below come from one sample, sequenced in a study of T cells in Graves' hyperthyroidism and ophthalmopathy. The source material, RNA transcripts, was used to amplify TCR beta CDR3 regions. When the TCR CDR3 underwent first-round RT-PCR, the HTBI primer set was used. TCRdb called the multiplex PCR reads again in MiXCR, with one record for every CDR3 protein. The sample carries around 280,000 distinct CDR3 sequences, roughly 15% recorded once. The specimen was blood. The receptors here all came from a woman in her 30s with Graves' hyperthyroidism that later progressed to Graves' ophthalmopathy.

On this clonotype itself: The conserved phenylalanine or tryptophan normally closing the CDR3 is absent here, so this likely arose from a read error. This chain links TRBV19 with TRBJ2-3; unclear D gene. CDR3 length equals 13 residues. The germline gives CDR1 LNHDA, CDR2 SQIVND (reference sequence). Deletions cut 1 base from V and 2 bases from J, with 4 bases between. DNA for the CDR3: TGTGCCAGTAGTATAGGGAACACAGATACGCAGTATTTA. Translation: CASSIGNTDTQYL.

This clonotype has ten or more counts. The chain carries TRBV20-1 and TRBJ2-3; 9 bases match TRBD2. In germline, CDR1 is DFQATT, CDR2 SNEGSKA (reference sequence). V lost 5 bases and J lost 2; bases outside the gene matches: 5. This CDR3 has 14 amino acids. The CDR3, as DNA: TGCAGTGCTCCGACTAGCGGACACACAGATACGCAGTATTTT. It specifies CSAPTSGHTDTQYF.

This clonotype was recorded at least ten times. V and J are TRBV5-6 and TRBJ2-7; maybe TRBD2 (6 bases). Trimming pared 0 bases from V and 4 bases from J, leaving 20 bases between. The CDR3 runs to 17 residues. Looked up from germline, CDR1 is SGHDT and CDR2 is YYEEEE. The CDR3 protein is CASSLAVLSGLQYEQYF. The CDR3 DNA reads TGTGCCAGCAGCTTGGCCGTTCTCTCGGGACTCCAATACGAGCAGTACTTC. The whole variable domain, filled in from reference TRBV5-6 and TRBJ2-7, reads DAGVTQSPTHLIKTRGQQVTLRCSPKSGHDTVSWYQQALGQGPQFIFQYYEEEERQRGNFPDRFSGHQFPNYSSELNVNALLLGDSALYLCASSLAVLSGLQYEQYFGPGTRLTVT.

This clonotype was counted between two and nine times. This chain connects TRBV18 to TRBJ1-4; weak D call: TRBD1 (6 bases). Germline CDR1 and CDR2: KGHSH and LQKENI. The CDR3 has 16 amino acids. The V end was cut by 3 bases, the J end by 2 bases, with 13 bases between. The CDR3 DNA reads TGTGCCAGCTCACCTCTCCGTGGGGGCACTAATGAAAAACTGTTTTTT. It encodes CASSPLRGGTNEKLFF.

In its sample, this clonotype was seen many times. The chain links TRBV7-8 to TRBJ2-7; 13 bases fit TRBD2. The J segment lost 3 bases and the V segment lost 6 bases, leaving 5 bases of the junction unmatched. Germline V gene lookup returns CDR1 SGHVS and CDR2 FQNEAQ. This CDR3 contains 15 residues. The CDR3 region is CASSSRTSGGYEQYF. The DNA of the CDR3 is TGTGCCAGCAGTTCCAGGACTAGCGGGGGCTACGAGCAGTACTTC.

A word on this clonotype: The junction and the germline gene differ at one end; a read error may be behind it. The chain joins TRBV20-1 to TRBJ1-1; perhaps TRBD1 as D (5 bases). Germline-derived CDR1 and CDR2 are DFQATT and SNEGSKA (reference sequence). This CDR3 spans 15 amino acids. This CDR3 reads CSAGFSSWGNTEAFF. CDR3 bases: TGCAGTGCTGGATTCTCGTCTTGGGGGAACACTGAAGCTTTCTTC.

There are many counts of this clonotype. The chain is built from TRBV18 and TRBJ2-1; D not resolved. Germline values: CDR1 KGHSH, CDR2 LQKENI. The length of the CDR3 is 15 residues. Trimming pared 1 base from V and 2 bases from J, leaving 9 bases between. In DNA, the CDR3 is TGTGCCAGCTCACCACTCCCGCCAGCCTACAATGAGCAGTTCTTC. Its protein is CASSPLPPAYNEQFF.

This clonotype was recorded many times. V usage is TRBV28 and J usage is TRBJ2-7; tentatively, D is TRBD2 (6 bases). Trimming left V 6 bases short and J 9 bases short, with 27 bases between. The CDR3 consists of 16 residues. Per the germline V gene, CDR1 is MDHEN and CDR2 is SYDVKM. CDR3 nucleotides: TGTGCCAGCAGCCGCCGGGGGAACCGAGCGGTATCTTCGCAGTACTTC. Translation: CASSRRGNRAVSSQYF.

This clonotype was recorded at least ten times. The chain carries TRBV2 and TRBJ2-1; 12 bases fit TRBD2. V was clipped by 4 bases and J by 5 bases; unmatched bases: 12. The CDR3 spans 18 residues. Germline V gene lookup returns CDR1 SNHLY and CDR2 FYNNEI. The CDR3 reads CASSVWGAWTSGDNEQFF. CDR3 coding DNA: TGTGCCAGCAGTGTATGGGGGGCTTGGACTAGCGGGGACAATGAGCAGTTCTTC.

This clonotype showed up many times. The chain joins TRBV19 to TRBJ1-1, with 10 bases identical to TRBD1. V gave up 6 bases and J gave up 4 bases; unmatched junction bases: 8. Germline lookup yields CDR1 LNHDA and CDR2 SQIVND (reference sequence). The CDR3 totals 15 residues. CDR3 amino acids: CASRDVGQGGTEAFF. As DNA, the CDR3 is TGTGCCAGTAGAGACGTAGGACAGGGGGGCACTGAAGCTTTCTTT.

In its sample, this clonotype was seen many times. The chain is built from TRBV27 and TRBJ1-2; no reliable D call. Looked up from germline, CDR1 is MNHEY and CDR2 is SMNVEV (reference sequence). The CDR3 spans 14 residues. Trimming cost V 5 bases and J 3 bases, with 13 bases left between them. CDR3 nucleotide sequence: TGTGCCAGCAGTCCATCCGGGGAACACTATGGCTACACCTTC. Its protein product is CASSPSGEHYGYTF.

The chain joins TRBV29-1 to TRBJ1-1; tentative D call: TRBD1 (5 bases). The germline CDR1 and CDR2 sequences are SQVTM and ANQGSEA. The CDR3 sequence is 15 residues long. Between the trimmed V and J ends, which lost 7 bases and 4 bases, there was a span of 22 bases. DNA of the CDR3: TGCAGCGGTGTTGACAGCTCTCACGTGGGCACTGAAGCTTTCTTT. Amino acids: CSGVDSSHVGTEAFF.